This T cell receptor beta chain was obtained from a study of blood T cell repertoires in COVID-19. The overall study: Specimens from acute and convalescent COVID-19 originated in the United States, Italy and Spain. T cells, B-cell-depleted T cells, or PBMCs provided the cDNA or gDNA that served as material.

In the authors' workflow: Estimation of nucleated cell counts relied on the amplification of reference gene primers. Clones were sequenced by immunoSEQ multiplex PCR, and TCRdb holds only the in-frame ones, with some missing. The DNA was the basis for D and trimming; V, J and clone size are from that table. The sample yields roughly 80,000 clones, around 90% seen once. With V trimmed by 1 base and J by 4 bases, 3 bases remained unmatched. CDR1 and CDR2 (germline): SGHTA, FQGNSA. The CDR3 extends over 14 amino acids. This receptor was obtained from a woman aged 80 or over with active or convalescent COVID-19. Sequenced input: peripheral blood. The chain joins TRBV7-2 to TRBJ1-2; 7 bases match TRBD1. Written as DNA, the CDR3 is TGTGCCAGCAGCTTAGGTGGGACAGTCTATGGCTACACCTTC. Protein: CASSLGGTVYGYTF.